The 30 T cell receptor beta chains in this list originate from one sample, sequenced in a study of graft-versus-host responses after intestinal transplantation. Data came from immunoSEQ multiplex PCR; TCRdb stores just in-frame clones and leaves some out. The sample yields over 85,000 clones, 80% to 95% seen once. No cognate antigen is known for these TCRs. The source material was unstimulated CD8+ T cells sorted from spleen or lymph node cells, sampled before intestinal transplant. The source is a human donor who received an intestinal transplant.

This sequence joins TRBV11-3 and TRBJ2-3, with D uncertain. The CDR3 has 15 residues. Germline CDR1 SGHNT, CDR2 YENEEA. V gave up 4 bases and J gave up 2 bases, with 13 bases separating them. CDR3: CASSSRAEYTDTQYF. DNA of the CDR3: TGTGCCAGCAGCTCGAGAGCCGAGTACACAGATACGCAGTATTTT.

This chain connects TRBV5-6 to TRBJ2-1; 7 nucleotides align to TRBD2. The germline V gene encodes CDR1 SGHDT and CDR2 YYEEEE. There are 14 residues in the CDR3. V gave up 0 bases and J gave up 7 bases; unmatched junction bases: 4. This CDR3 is CASSLVLAENEQFF. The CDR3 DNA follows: TGTGCCAGCAGCTTGGTGCTAGCGGAGAATGAGCAGTTCTTC.

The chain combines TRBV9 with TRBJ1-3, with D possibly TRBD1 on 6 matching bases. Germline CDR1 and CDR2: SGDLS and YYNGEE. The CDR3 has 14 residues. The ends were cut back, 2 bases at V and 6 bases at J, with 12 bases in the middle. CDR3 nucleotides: TGTGCCAGCAGCGTCGAGGGGGATGAAAACACCATATATTTT. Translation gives CASSVEGDENTIYF.

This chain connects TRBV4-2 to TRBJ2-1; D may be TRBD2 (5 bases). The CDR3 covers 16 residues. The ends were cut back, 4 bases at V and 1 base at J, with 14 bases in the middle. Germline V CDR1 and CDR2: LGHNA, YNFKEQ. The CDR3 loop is CASSRDTSSSYNEQFF. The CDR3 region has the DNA TGTGCCAGCAGCCGAGACACTAGTTCTTCCTACAATGAGCAGTTCTTC.

DNA for the CDR3: TGTGCCAGCAGTGGCCTAGGGGTGAATGAGCAGTTCTTC. It translates to CASSGLGVNEQFF. The V call is TRBV6-1, the J call TRBJ2-1; a weak D match, TRBD1 (5 bases). The CDR3 is 13 amino acids. The germline V gene has CDR1 MNHNS and CDR2 SASEGT. V was pared by 4 bases and J by 7 bases, with 11 bases between.

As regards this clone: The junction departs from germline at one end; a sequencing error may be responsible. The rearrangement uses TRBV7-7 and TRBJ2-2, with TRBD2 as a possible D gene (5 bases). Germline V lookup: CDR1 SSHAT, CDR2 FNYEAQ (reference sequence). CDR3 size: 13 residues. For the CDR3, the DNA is TGTGCTAGCAGCTCCCGTGAGGGCGGGGAGCTGTTTTTT. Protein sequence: CASSSREGGELFF.

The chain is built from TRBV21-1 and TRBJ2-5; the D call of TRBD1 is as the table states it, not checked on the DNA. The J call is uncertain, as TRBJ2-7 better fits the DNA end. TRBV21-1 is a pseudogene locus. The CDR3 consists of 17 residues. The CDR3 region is CASSIEPPGNFSYEQYF. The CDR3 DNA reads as TGTGCCAGCAGCATCGAGCCCCCAGGTAACTTCTCCTACGAGCAGTACTTC.

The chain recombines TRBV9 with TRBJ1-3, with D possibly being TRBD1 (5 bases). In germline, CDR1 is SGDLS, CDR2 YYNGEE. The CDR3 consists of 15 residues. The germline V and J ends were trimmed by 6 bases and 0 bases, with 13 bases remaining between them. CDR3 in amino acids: CASTVGGLSGNTIYF. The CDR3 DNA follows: TGTGCCAGCACCGTGGGGGGACTCTCTGGAAACACCATATATTTT.

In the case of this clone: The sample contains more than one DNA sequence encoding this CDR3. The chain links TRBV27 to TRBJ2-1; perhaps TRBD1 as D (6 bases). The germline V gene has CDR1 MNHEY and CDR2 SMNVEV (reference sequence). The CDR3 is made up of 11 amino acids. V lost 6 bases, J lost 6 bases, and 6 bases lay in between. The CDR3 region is CASSRGNEQFF. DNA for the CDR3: TGTGCCAGCAGCAGGGGCAATGAGCAGTTCTTC.

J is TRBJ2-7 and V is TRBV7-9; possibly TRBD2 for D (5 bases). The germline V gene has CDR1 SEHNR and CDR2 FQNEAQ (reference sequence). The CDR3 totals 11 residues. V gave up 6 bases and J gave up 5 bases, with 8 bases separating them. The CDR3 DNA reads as TGTGCCAGCAGTCCTAGCCACGAGCAGTACTTC. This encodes CASSPSHEQYF.

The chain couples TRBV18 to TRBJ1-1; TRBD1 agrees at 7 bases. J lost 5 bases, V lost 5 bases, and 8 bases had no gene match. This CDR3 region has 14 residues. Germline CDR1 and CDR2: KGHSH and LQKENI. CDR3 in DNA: TGTGCCAGCTCATCATCGACAGGGAGGACTGAAGCTTTCTTT. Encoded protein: CASSSSTGRTEAFF.

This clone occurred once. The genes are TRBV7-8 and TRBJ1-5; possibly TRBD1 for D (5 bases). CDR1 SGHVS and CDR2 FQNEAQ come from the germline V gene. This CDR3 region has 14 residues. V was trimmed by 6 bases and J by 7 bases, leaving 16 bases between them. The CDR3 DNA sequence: TGTGCCAGCAGTCAAGCGGGACGACTGCAGCCCCAGCATTTT. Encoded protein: CASSQAGRLQPQHF.

The CDR3 nucleotides are TGTGCCAGCAGCTCCATGTTGGCAGATACGCAGTATTTT. This translates into CASSSMLADTQYF. The chain combines TRBV7-8 with TRBJ2-3, with D unclear. The CDR3 runs 13 residues. V lost 4 bases to trimming and J lost 4 bases, with 9 bases between them. Germline assignment: CDR1 SGHVS and CDR2 FQNEAQ.

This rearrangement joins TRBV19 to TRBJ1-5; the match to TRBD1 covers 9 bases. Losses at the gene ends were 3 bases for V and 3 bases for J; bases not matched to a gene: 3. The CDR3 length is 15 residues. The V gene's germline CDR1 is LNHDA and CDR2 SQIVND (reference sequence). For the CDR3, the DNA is TGTGCCAGTAGTATGGGACAGGGTGCCAATCAGCCCCAGCATTTT. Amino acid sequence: CASSMGQGANQPQHF.

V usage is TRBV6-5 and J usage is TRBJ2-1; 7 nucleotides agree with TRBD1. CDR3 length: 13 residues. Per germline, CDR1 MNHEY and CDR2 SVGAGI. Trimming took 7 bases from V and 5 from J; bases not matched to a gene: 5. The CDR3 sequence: CASKDRVDNEQFF. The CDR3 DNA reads TGTGCCAGCAAAGACAGGGTAGACAATGAGCAGTTCTTC.

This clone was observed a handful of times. As DNA, the CDR3 is TGTGCCAGCAGCGACTCCGGGAGCCTAAGGCAGTACTTC. This encodes CASSDSGSLRQYF. The V call is TRBV5-4, the J call TRBJ2-7, with D tentatively TRBD2 (6 bases). This CDR3 has 13 amino acids. Germline assignment: CDR1 SGHNT and CDR2 YYREEE (reference sequence). V was shortened by 4 bases and J by 9 bases, with 17 bases between the two germline ends.

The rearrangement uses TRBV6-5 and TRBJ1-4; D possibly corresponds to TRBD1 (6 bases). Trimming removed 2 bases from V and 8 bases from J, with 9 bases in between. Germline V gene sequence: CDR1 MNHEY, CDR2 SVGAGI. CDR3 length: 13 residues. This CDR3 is CASSYRGGEKLFF. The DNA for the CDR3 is TGTGCCAGCAGTTACAGAGGGGGGGAAAAACTGTTTTTT.

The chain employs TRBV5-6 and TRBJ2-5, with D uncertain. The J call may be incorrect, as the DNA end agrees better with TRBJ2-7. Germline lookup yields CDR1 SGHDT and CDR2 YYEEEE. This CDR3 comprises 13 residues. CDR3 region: CASSLAGRYEQYF. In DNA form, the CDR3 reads TGTGCCAGCAGCTTGGCCGGTCGCTACGAGCAGTACTTC.

In nucleotides, the CDR3 is TGTGCCAGCAGCTTAGGACTCCTGGAGACCCAGTACTTC. Translation gives CASSLGLLETQYF. The chain links TRBV7-9 to TRBJ2-5; D unresolved. Germline V gene lookup returns CDR1 SEHNR and CDR2 FQNEAQ (reference sequence). The CDR3 is 13 residues long. Trimming cost V 1 base and J 5 bases, with 8 bases left between them.

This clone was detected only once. The CDR3 nucleotides are TGTGCCAGCAGCCCCGGACCGGACGAGTACAATGAGCAGTTCTTC. The encoded protein is CASSPGPDEYNEQFF. V is TRBV7-3 and J is TRBJ2-1; no firm D call. V was trimmed by 5 bases and J by 4 bases, leaving 15 bases between them. The CDR3 extends over 15 amino acids. Germline assignment: CDR1 SGHTA and CDR2 FQGTGA.

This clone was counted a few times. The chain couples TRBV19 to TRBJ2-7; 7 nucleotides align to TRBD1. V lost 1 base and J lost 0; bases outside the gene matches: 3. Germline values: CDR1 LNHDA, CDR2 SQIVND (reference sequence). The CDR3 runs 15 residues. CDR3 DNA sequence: TGTGCCAGTAGTATAGGGGGACAGCCCTCCTACGAGCAGTACTTC. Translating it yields CASSIGGQPSYEQYF.

CDR3: CASSLTSGRAGELFF. The CDR3, as DNA: TGTGCCAGCAGCTTGACCAGCGGGAGGGCCGGGGAGCTGTTTTTT. The chain joins TRBV13 to TRBJ2-2, with 10 bases identical to TRBD2. CDR3 size: 15 residues. Germline CDR1 and CDR2: PRHDT and FYEKMQ (reference sequence). Trimming at V came to 3 bases and at J to 6 bases, leaving 4 bases not matched to a gene.

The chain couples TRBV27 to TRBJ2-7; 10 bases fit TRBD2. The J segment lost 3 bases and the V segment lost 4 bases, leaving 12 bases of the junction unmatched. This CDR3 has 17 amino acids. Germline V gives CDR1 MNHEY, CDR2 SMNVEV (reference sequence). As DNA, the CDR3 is TGTGCCAGCAGTTCCTTAGCGGGGGGAGTAGTGTTCTACGAGCAGTACTTC. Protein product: CASSSLAGGVVFYEQYF.

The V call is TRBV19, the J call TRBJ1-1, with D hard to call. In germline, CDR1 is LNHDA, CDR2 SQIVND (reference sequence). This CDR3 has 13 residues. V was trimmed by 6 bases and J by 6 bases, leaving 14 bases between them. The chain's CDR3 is CASRAPLVAEAFF. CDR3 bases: TGTGCCAGTAGGGCCCCTCTTGTTGCTGAAGCTTTCTTT.

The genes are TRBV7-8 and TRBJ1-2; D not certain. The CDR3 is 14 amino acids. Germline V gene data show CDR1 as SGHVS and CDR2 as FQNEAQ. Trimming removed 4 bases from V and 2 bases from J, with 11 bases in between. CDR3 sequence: CASSSTRGNYGYTF. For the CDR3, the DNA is TGTGCCAGCAGCTCTACTCGGGGAAACTATGGCTACACCTTC.

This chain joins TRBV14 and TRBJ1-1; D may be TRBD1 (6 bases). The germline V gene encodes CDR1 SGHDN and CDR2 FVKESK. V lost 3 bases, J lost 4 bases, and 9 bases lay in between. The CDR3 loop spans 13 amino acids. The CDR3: CASSQGAGTEAFF. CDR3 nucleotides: TGTGCCAGCAGCCAGGGGGCGGGCACTGAAGCTTTCTTT.

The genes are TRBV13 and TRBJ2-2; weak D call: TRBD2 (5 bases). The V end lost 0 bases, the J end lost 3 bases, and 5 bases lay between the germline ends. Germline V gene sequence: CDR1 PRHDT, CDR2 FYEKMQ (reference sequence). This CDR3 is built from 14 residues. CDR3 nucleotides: TGTGCCAGCAGCTTAGGCGGGGACACCGGGGAGCTGTTTTTT. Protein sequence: CASSLGGDTGELFF. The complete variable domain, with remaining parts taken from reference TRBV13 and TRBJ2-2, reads AAGVIQSPRHLIKEKRETATLKCYPIPRHDTVYWYQQGPGQDPQFLISFYEKMQSDKGSIPDRFSAQQFSDYHSELNMSSLELGDSALYFCASSLGGDTGELFFGEGSRLTVL.

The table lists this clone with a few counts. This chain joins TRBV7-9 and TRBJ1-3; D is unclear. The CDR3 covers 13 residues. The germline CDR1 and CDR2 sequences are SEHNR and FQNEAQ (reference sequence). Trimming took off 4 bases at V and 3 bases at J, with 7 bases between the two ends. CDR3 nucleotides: TGTGCCAGCAGCTCGCTCCTTGGAAACACCATATATTTT. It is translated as CASSSLLGNTIYF. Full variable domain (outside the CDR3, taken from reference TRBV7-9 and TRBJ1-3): DTGVSQNPRHKITKRGQNVTFRCDPISEHNRLYWYRQTLGQGPEFLTYFQNEAQLEKSRLLSDRFSAERPKGSFSTLEIQRTEQGDSAMYLCASSSLLGNTIYFGEGSWLTVV.

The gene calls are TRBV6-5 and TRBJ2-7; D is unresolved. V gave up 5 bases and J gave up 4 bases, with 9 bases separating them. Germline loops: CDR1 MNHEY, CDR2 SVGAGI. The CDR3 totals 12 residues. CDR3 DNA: TGTGCCAGCAGTGAGGTCGCTTACGAGCAGTACTTC. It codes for CASSEVAYEQYF.

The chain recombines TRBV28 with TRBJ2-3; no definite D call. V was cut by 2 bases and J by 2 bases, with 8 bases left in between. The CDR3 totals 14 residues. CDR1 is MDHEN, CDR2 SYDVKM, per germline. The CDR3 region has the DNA TGTGCCAGCAGTTTAGGCAGGTACACAGATACGCAGTATTTT. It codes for CASSLGRYTDTQYF.